This T cell receptor (beta chain) is drawn from a study of blood T cell repertoires in COVID-19. Turning to the study itself: COVID-19 samples, acute and convalescent, were from the United States, Italy and Spain. PBMCs, B-cell-depleted T cells, or T cells were the source of the cDNA or gDNA that made up the material.

V gave up 4 bases and J gave up 4 bases, with 8 bases separating them. From germline, CDR1 is SGHNT and CDR2 YYREEE (reference sequence). The CDR3 runs to 12 residues. Source study methods: Scientists estimated how many nucleated cells there were by amplifying reference gene primers. Clones were read by immunoSEQ multiplex PCR, and TCRdb kept only the in-frame ones, dropping some. V and J calls and clone size are copied from that table; D and trimming were computed from the DNA. Of over 50,000 clones listed, around four fifths were seen once; the top ten hold around 6.4%. The source material was peripheral blood. The sequence was collected from a woman aged 45-59 years with active or convalescent COVID-19. The V gene is TRBV5-4, the J gene TRBJ1-2; tentatively, D is TRBD1 (5 bases). This CDR3 is CASSRDSYGYTF. The DNA of the CDR3 is TGTGCCAGCAGCCGGGACTCCTATGGCTACACCTTC.